This record covers a single T cell receptor beta chain. This entry comes from a study of T cell changes during pregnancy in multiple sclerosis. V was trimmed by 2 bases and J by 8 bases, leaving 10 bases between them. The CDR3 runs to 13 residues. Germline CDR1 is KGHSH and CDR2 is LQKENI. Produced via immunoSEQ multiplex PCR; TCRdb's table is partial and in-frame only. This sample yields 55,000 to 70,000 clones, of which 88% are seen a single time; about 0.4% belongs to the top ten. This chain links TRBV18 with TRBJ2-1; D may be TRBD2 (5 bases). The sample consisted of CD4+ T cells from peripheral blood mononuclear cells, taken in the third trimester of pregnancy. The origin of this receptor is a female donor with multiple sclerosis, enrolled in a pregnancy study. The CDR3: CASSPNPGDEQFF. DNA for the CDR3: TGTGCCAGCTCACCAAACCCCGGGGATGAGCAGTTCTTC.